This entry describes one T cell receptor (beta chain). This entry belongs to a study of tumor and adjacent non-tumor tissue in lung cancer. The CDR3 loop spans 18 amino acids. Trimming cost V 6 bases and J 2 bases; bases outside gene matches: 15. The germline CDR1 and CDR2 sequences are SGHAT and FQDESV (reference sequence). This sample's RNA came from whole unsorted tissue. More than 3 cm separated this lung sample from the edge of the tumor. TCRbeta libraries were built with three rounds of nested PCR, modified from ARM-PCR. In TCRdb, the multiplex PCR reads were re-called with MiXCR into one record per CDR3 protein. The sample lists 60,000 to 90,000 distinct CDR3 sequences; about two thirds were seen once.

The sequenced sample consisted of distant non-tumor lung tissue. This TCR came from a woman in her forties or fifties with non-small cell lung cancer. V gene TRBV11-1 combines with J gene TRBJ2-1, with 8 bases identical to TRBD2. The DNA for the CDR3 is TGTGCCAGCAGTCGACCGCGTGGTAGCGGGAAGGCCTACAATGAGCAGTTCTTC. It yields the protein CASSRPRGSGKAYNEQFF.